This T cell receptor (beta chain) was recovered during a study of blood T cell repertoires in COVID-19. On the study more broadly: The United States, Italy and Spain supplied acute and convalescent COVID-19 samples. From T cells, B-cell-depleted T cells, or PBMCs came the material, which was cDNA or gDNA.

Authors' processing steps: Reference gene primer amplification yielded estimated nucleated cell counts. The table came from immunoSEQ multiplex PCR; TCRdb's copy has only in-frame clones and leaves some out. For V, J and clone size, that table is used; D and trimming come from the DNA. Altogether roughly 76,000 clones are present, roughly nine tenths being singletons, with the ten largest covering about 1.5%. The TCR was taken from a man aged 50 to 59 with acute or convalescent COVID-19. The specimen was peripheral blood.

The CDR3 region has the DNA TGTGCCAGCAGCCCCCGACTAGACCACGAGCAGTACTTC. Translated, it gives CASSPRLDHEQYF. This chain links TRBV11-2 with TRBJ2-7, with TRBD2 as a possible D gene (6 bases). Trimming took off 5 bases at V and 5 bases at J, with 13 bases between the two ends. CDR1 and CDR2 from the germline V gene are SGHAT and FQNNGV. This CDR3 spans 13 amino acids.